What follows describes a single T cell receptor beta chain. As yet, its antigen is unknown. The data are from a study of cytomegalovirus exposure and HLA in healthy donors. Study in general: Samples from HLA-typed donors yielded about 85 million unique TCRs in an early data release. Points from the study as a whole: The study listed around 150 cytomegalovirus-associated TCR beta chains.

PCR was performed using 60 Vbeta and 13 Jbeta primers. Data came from immunoSEQ multiplex PCR; TCRdb stores just in-frame clones and leaves some out. Among 99,000 or so clones listed, around 80% were seen once. Germline V CDR1 and CDR2: MDHEN, SYDVKM. There are 14 residues in the CDR3. V shed 1 base and J shed 8 bases, with 11 bases lying between them. This receptor was identified in a man aged 35 to 55 in good health and CMV-seropositive. The material sequenced was PBMCs. The rearrangement joins TRBV28 to TRBJ1-4; TRBD1 is a possible D gene (6 bases). The CDR3 protein is CASSLSEGGEKLFF. CDR3 nucleotides: TGTGCCAGCAGTTTATCCGAGGGGGGGGAAAAACTGTTTTTT.